The 15 T cell receptor beta chains given below trace back to one sample, sequenced in a study of T-cell reconstitution after alpha-beta-depleted transplantation in children (dated by TCRdb to 2016 to 2018). The method was PCR. The sequencing machine was an Illumina HiSeq 2500. TCR library preparation used molecular barcoding, with unique molecular identifiers applied to normalize quantification of the TCRbeta repertoire. The public reads were reprocessed in TCRdb via fastp at Q25 and MiXCR, keeping in-frame beta chains. Rows with one shared CDR3 protein collapse into an entry with the most common genes and DNA. The sample contains a few hundred thousand distinct CDR3 sequences, 7.5% to 10% of them found a single time. Around 5.1% of the sample lies in the top ten. The sequenced sample was PBMCs from the stem cell graft donor, obtained from the stem cell graft. The source is a human donor who donated a stem cell graft to a child with SCID.

To note about this clonotype: At one end, the junction sequence differs from germline, possibly due to a read error. The chain has TRBV5-1 and TRBJ2-3; D is unresolved. The CDR3 contains 14 residues. Germline CDR1 and CDR2: SGHRS and YFSETQ. Written as DNA, the CDR3 is TGCGCCACCAGCTTGGATGTAGCCTCAGATACGCAGTATTTT. Its translation is CATSLDVASDTQYF.

This clonotype came up many times. The rearrangement joins TRBV28 to TRBJ2-5; D may be TRBD1 (6 bases). The CDR3 is made up of 13 amino acids. Germline lookup yields CDR1 MDHEN and CDR2 SYDVKM. The V and J ends lost 5 bases and 9 bases respectively, with 16 bases between them. The CDR3 DNA is TGTGCCAGCAGTCCAGGGACAAGGAAATCCCAGTACTTC. Translation: CASSPGTRKSQYF.

In its sample, this clonotype was seen many times. The rearrangement links TRBV15 to TRBJ1-1; D call uncertain. Per germline, CDR1 LNHNV and CDR2 YYDKDF (reference sequence). The CDR3 is made up of 13 amino acids. Trimming left V 0 bases short and J 11 bases short, with 13 bases between. The CDR3 bases are TGTGCCACCAGCAGAGATCGTGAGGCCGACGCTTTCTTT. This encodes CATSRDREADAFF.

This clonotype was detected ten times or more. The chain recombines TRBV20-1 with TRBJ2-1; no firm D call. The length of the CDR3 is 13 residues. The germline V and J ends were trimmed by 3 bases and 5 bases, with 11 bases remaining between them. Germline CDR1 reads DFQATT; CDR2 reads SNEGSKA (reference sequence). This CDR3 is CSASSPLHNEQFF. The DNA for the CDR3 is TGCAGTGCTAGCTCCCCCTTGCACAATGAGCAGTTCTTC.

Note on this clonotype: A much larger clone lies one base from this, so it may be a read error. The V call is TRBV5-1, the J call TRBJ1-4, with D hard to call. Germline assignment: CDR1 SGHRS and CDR2 YFSETQ. The V gene lost 2 bases and the J gene lost 10 bases, with 15 bases spanning the gap. The length of the CDR3 is 14 residues. The CDR3 DNA sequence: TGCGCCAGCAGCTTTAACCGGGAGGGTGGAAAACTGTTTTTT. This sequence encodes CASSFNREGGKLFF.

This clonotype was found many times. The chain couples TRBV7-2 to TRBJ2-7; possible D gene TRBD1, 6 bases. This CDR3 spans 15 amino acids. V dropped 5 bases and J dropped 2 bases, with 16 bases sitting between them. Germline CDR1 and CDR2: SGHTA and FQGNSA. The CDR3 nucleotides are TGTGCCAGCAGCCTCCGATTGGACAGACCCTACGAGCAGTACTTC. Residues: CASSLRLDRPYEQYF.

This clonotype has ten or more counts. J is TRBJ1-2 and V is TRBV19; D unclear. V was cut by 2 bases and J by 4 bases, with 11 bases left in between. The CDR3 is made up of 14 amino acids. Germline values: CDR1 LNHDA, CDR2 SQIVND (reference sequence). Here the CDR3 reads CASSIRAAPYGYTF. CDR3 bases: TGTGCCAGTAGTATAAGGGCCGCGCCCTATGGCTACACCTTC.

This clonotype was recorded many times. V gene TRBV7-9 combines with J gene TRBJ1-6; D is possibly TRBD1 (5 bases). Per germline, CDR1 SEHNR and CDR2 FQNEAQ (reference sequence). Trimming took off 1 base at V and 5 bases at J, with 15 bases between the two ends. The CDR3 loop spans 17 amino acids. CDR3 DNA sequence: TGTGCCAGCAGCTTAGAGTGGGGGGTAACGGATAATTCACCCCTCCACTTT. As protein: CASSLEWGVTDNSPLHF.

This clonotype was seen many times. The rearrangement links TRBV20-1 to TRBJ2-5, with D maybe TRBD1 (6 bases). Germline V gives CDR1 DFQATT, CDR2 SNEGSKA (reference sequence). This CDR3 is 13 amino acids long. V lost 5 bases and J lost 5, with 15 bases in between. CDR3: CSAARGAGETQYF. The CDR3 coding sequence is TGCAGTGCTGCCAGGGGCGCGGGTGAGACCCAGTACTTC.

This clonotype has at least ten counts. The chain combines TRBV5-1 with TRBJ1-3; tentative D call: TRBD1 (6 bases). This CDR3 comprises 16 residues. Looked up from germline, CDR1 is SGHRS and CDR2 is YFSETQ. Trimming cost V 0 bases and J 0 bases, with 10 bases left between them. DNA of the CDR3: TGCGCCAGCAGCTTGGGAGGGACACTCTCTGGAAACACCATATATTTT. Protein: CASSLGGTLSGNTIYF.

This clonotype came up many times. The chain is built from TRBV7-2 and TRBJ1-6; D is possibly TRBD1 (6 bases). The ends were cut back, 5 bases at V and 7 bases at J, with 15 bases in the middle. The CDR3 loop spans 15 amino acids. Germline V gene data show CDR1 as SGHTA and CDR2 as FQGNSA. In DNA form, the CDR3 reads TGTGCCAGCAGCGCCCATTCAGGGGAAAATTCACCCCTCCACTTT. Its protein is CASSAHSGENSPLHF.

This clonotype was observed many times. The rearrangement uses TRBV12-3 or TRBV12-4 and TRBJ1-6, with a weak D call TRBD1 (5 bases). The V and J ends lost 3 bases and 10 bases respectively, with 16 bases between them. The length of the CDR3 is 15 residues. The CDR3 region has the DNA TGTGCCAGCAGTTTCGGGGCCAGCATAGACTCACCCCTCCACTTT. This sequence encodes CASSFGASIDSPLHF.

This clonotype was counted ten times or more. This chain uses TRBV29-1 with TRBJ2-1; a weak D match, TRBD1 (6 bases). V lost 5 bases to trimming and J lost 0 bases, with 8 bases between them. The CDR3 is 13 residues long. Germline CDR1 and CDR2: SQVTM and ANQGSEA. The CDR3, as DNA: TGCAGCGTTACAGGGAGCTCCTACAATGAGCAGTTCTTC. It codes for CSVTGSSYNEQFF.

This clonotype was counted at least ten times. The V gene is TRBV20-1, the J gene TRBJ1-1, with 8 nucleotides matching TRBD1. Trimming removed 6 bases from V and 11 bases from J; junction bases left unmatched: 14. Germline V CDR1 and CDR2: DFQATT, SNEGSKA (reference sequence). This CDR3 is built from 13 residues. The CDR3 loop reads CSAEGQDRTGAFF. The CDR3 bases are TGCAGTGCCGAGGGGCAGGACAGGACAGGGGCTTTCTTT.

The V gene is TRBV12-3 or TRBV12-4, the J gene TRBJ2-4, with TRBD2 matching 7 bases. Unmatched junction bases numbered 2, after V lost 3 bases and J lost 3 bases. This CDR3 has 14 residues. The CDR3 reads CASSLREHKNIQYF. Here the CDR3 DNA reads TGTGCCAGCAGTTTGCGGGAGCACAAAAACATTCAGTACTTC.